These 26 T cell receptor beta chains originate from one sample sequenced in a study of blood T cell repertoires in COVID-19. The method was immunoSEQ multiplex PCR; TCRdb's version includes in-frame clones alone and lacks a portion of them. The table has under 30,000 clones, more than 75% seen once. The sample comprised peripheral blood. These receptors were taken from a man aged 50 to 60 with active COVID-19.

The V call is TRBV13, the J call TRBJ2-6; D remains ambiguous. Trimming took 4 bases from V and 1 from J, leaving 11 bases between them. From germline, CDR1 is PRHDT and CDR2 FYEKMQ (reference sequence). This CDR3 is 16 amino acids long. Here the CDR3 DNA reads TGTGCCAGCAGCTCAATGACTCCGTCTGGGGCCAACGTCCTGACTTTC. This gives the protein CASSSMTPSGANVLTF.

The chain uses TRBV2 and TRBJ2-1, with 9 bases fitting TRBD1. Looked up from germline, CDR1 is SNHLY and CDR2 is FYNNEI. With 2 bases clipped from V and 7 bases from J, the junction kept 6 bases outside the gene matches. The CDR3 length is 15 residues. The CDR3 protein is CASSEFGQGFNEQFF. The CDR3 DNA reads TGTGCCAGCAGTGAATTTGGACAGGGGTTTAATGAGCAGTTCTTC.

This chain links TRBV11-2 with TRBJ2-1; TRBD1 aligns across 8 bases. This CDR3 comprises 13 residues. The junction had 4 bases not matched to a gene; V was cut back by 1 base and J by 11 bases. The germline V gene encodes CDR1 SGHAT and CDR2 FQNNGV. The CDR3 DNA follows: TGTGCCAGCAGCTTAGGGACAGGGCGAAAGCAGTTCTTC. This gives the protein CASSLGTGRKQFF.

The chain combines TRBV11-3 with TRBJ2-5, with 8 positions matching TRBD1. V lost 5 bases, J lost 5 bases, and 7 bases stayed unmatched. This CDR3 region has 14 residues. CDR1 SGHNT and CDR2 YENEEA come from the germline V gene. The CDR3: CASSGSRGLETQYF. In DNA form, the CDR3 reads TGTGCCAGCAGCGGAAGCAGGGGGCTTGAGACCCAGTACTTC.

The gene calls are TRBV7-2 and TRBJ1-4, with D perhaps matching TRBD1 (5 bases). Trimming took 5 bases from V and 0 from J, leaving 16 bases between them. The V gene's germline CDR1 is SGHTA and CDR2 FQGNSA. The CDR3 has 17 amino acids. CDR3 loop: CASSPGTGLTTNEKLFF. The CDR3 region has the DNA TGTGCCAGCAGCCCCGGGACGGGACTTACAACTAATGAAAAACTGTTTTTT.

The chain couples TRBV5-1 to TRBJ1-1; D is possibly TRBD1 (5 bases). The V and J ends lost 3 bases and 2 bases respectively, with 11 bases between them. This CDR3 contains 14 residues. Looked up from germline, CDR1 is SGHRS and CDR2 is YFSETQ. CDR3 DNA: TGCGCCAGCAGCTCAACCGGGGGAAACACTGAAGCTTTCTTT. Its protein product is CASSSTGGNTEAFF.

This clone has a single count. The chain has TRBV6-5 and TRBJ2-7, with D perhaps TRBD1 (6 bases). Germline CDR1 is MNHEY and CDR2 is SVGAGI. This CDR3 is 13 amino acids long. V was clipped by 4 bases and J by 6 bases, with 13 bases between them. The CDR3 DNA follows: TGTGCCAGCAGTTGGGTACAGGGCCGCGAGCAGTACGTC. Translated: CASSWVQGREQYV.

The chain recombines TRBV7-6 with TRBJ2-7, with 11 bases matching TRBD1. CDR3 length: 15 amino acids. V was pared by 5 bases and J by 2 bases, with 5 bases of the junction left unmatched. The germline CDR1 and CDR2 sequences are SGHVS and FNYEAQ. Here the CDR3 reads CASSQPGQGAYEQYF. The DNA of the CDR3 is TGTGCCAGCAGCCAACCGGGACAGGGGGCCTACGAGCAGTACTTC.

The chain is built from TRBV5-3 and TRBJ2-2; D possibly corresponds to TRBD1 (7 bases). TRBV5-3 counts as an open reading frame of uncertain function. Trimming cost V 0 bases and J 5 bases, with 20 bases left between them. CDR3 length: 18 amino acids. The CDR3 DNA follows: TGTGCCAGAAGCTTGGGTTGGGGGGCACAGGGGTGTACCGGGGAGCTGTTTTTT. Translating gives CARSLGWGAQGCTGELFF.

This chain joins TRBV12-5 and TRBJ1-1; 8 bases are a match to TRBD1. The J segment lost 7 bases and the V segment lost 2 bases, leaving 9 bases of the junction unmatched. This CDR3 contains 15 residues. The germline gives CDR1 LGHNT, CDR2 FRNRAP. CDR3 in amino acids: CASGLFLTGEIEAFF. CDR3 bases: TGTGCTAGTGGTTTGTTCCTGACAGGGGAAATTGAAGCTTTCTTT.

V gene TRBV5-1 combines with J gene TRBJ1-5, with TRBD1 matching 9 bases. Germline V gives CDR1 SGHRS, CDR2 YFSETQ. This CDR3 has 15 residues. After removal of 4 bases from V and 7 bases from J, the junction contained 9 bases not matched to a gene. The CDR3 DNA reads TGCGCCAGCAGCGCAACAGGGGGCCCGAACCAGCCCCAGCATTTT. This sequence encodes CASSATGGPNQPQHF.

J is TRBJ2-6 and V is TRBV13, with 8 bases fitting TRBD1. The J segment lost 4 bases and the V segment lost 0 bases, leaving 20 bases of the junction unmatched. The CDR3 is made up of 22 amino acids. The germline CDR1 and CDR2 sequences are PRHDT and FYEKMQ (reference sequence). The CDR3 sequence: CASSLGIMRWRTGLSGANVLTF. CDR3 sequence (DNA): TGTGCCAGCAGCTTAGGAATAATGAGGTGGAGGACAGGGCTATCCGGGGCCAACGTCCTGACTTTC.

This clone is a singleton in its sample. The chain has TRBV10-3 and TRBJ1-5, with 12 bases identical to TRBD1. V lost 6 bases to trimming and J lost 6 bases; unmatched junction nucleotides: 9. This CDR3 region has 16 residues. Germline values: CDR1 ENHRY, CDR2 SYGVKD. Here the CDR3 reads CAISNPGQGAVQPQHF. The CDR3, as DNA: TGTGCCATCAGCAACCCGGGACAGGGGGCAGTTCAGCCCCAGCATTTT.

The chain links TRBV28 to TRBJ2-3; a weak D match, TRBD1 (5 bases). CDR1 and CDR2 (germline): MDHEN, SYDVKM. CDR3 size: 17 residues. V shed 6 bases and J shed 0 bases, with 19 bases lying between them. The CDR3 is CASRPDRQYSSTDTQYF. CDR3 DNA sequence: TGTGCCAGCAGACCTGATAGACAGTACAGTAGCACAGATACGCAGTATTTT.

V gene TRBV19 combines with J gene TRBJ1-1; D is ambiguous. The CDR3 contains 14 residues. From germline, CDR1 is LNHDA and CDR2 SQIVND (reference sequence). V was cut by 3 bases and J by 0 bases, with 8 bases left in between. CDR3 nucleotide sequence: TGTGCCAGTAGTATCGATGCGGTGAACACTGAAGCTTTCTTT. As protein: CASSIDAVNTEAFF.

The chain has TRBV5-5 and TRBJ1-5, with unresolved D. Trimming removed 0 bases from V and 7 bases from J, with 11 bases in between. The germline gives CDR1 SGHKS, CDR2 YYEKEE (reference sequence). This CDR3 contains 14 residues. The CDR3 is CASSLGAARQPQHF. As DNA, the CDR3 is TGTGCCAGCAGCTTGGGCGCGGCCAGACAGCCCCAGCATTTT.

This clone has just a few counts. The chain links TRBV18 to TRBJ2-5, with 8 bases that match TRBD1. From germline, CDR1 is KGHSH and CDR2 LQKENI. This CDR3 is built from 13 residues. The ends lost 5 bases at V and 5 bases at J; junction bases unmatched: 4. The CDR3 DNA reads TGTGCCAGCTCATGGGACAGGAAGGAGACCCAGTACTTC. Translating gives CASSWDRKETQYF.

The J gene is TRBJ2-2, the V gene TRBV11-3, with D perhaps matching TRBD2 (7 bases). CDR1 SGHNT and CDR2 YENEEA come from the germline V gene. Trimming left V 5 bases short and J 0 bases short, with 19 bases between. CDR3 length equals 18 residues. Written as DNA, the CDR3 is TGTGCCAGCAGCCCCGGGGGGCAGAAATTAGCGAACACCGGGGAGCTGTTTTTT. It translates to CASSPGGQKLANTGELFF.

In its sample, this clone was seen once. The germline gene is not matched at one end of the junction; a read error may be the cause. The rearrangement uses TRBV5-1 and TRBJ2-3, with 15 bases that match TRBD2. There are 15 residues in the CDR3. From germline, CDR1 is SGHRS and CDR2 YFSETQ. The CDR3 DNA is TGCGCCAGCAGCCCGGGGACTAGCGGGGGGAGCCCTCTAGATTTT. Amino acids: CASSPGTSGGSPLDF.

The V gene is TRBV5-1, the J gene TRBJ2-3; perhaps TRBD2 as D (5 bases). Trimming removed 4 bases at V and 10 bases at J, with 22 bases between. Germline-derived CDR1 and CDR2 are SGHRS and YFSETQ. The CDR3 sequence is 15 residues long. The CDR3 coding sequence is TGCGCCAGCAGCGATCCCGGGATCCGTAATGGGCCGCAGTATTTT. It translates to CASSDPGIRNGPQYF.

The chain employs TRBV19 and TRBJ1-2; D possibly corresponds to TRBD1 (5 bases). The ends were cut back, 3 bases at V and 5 bases at J, with 13 bases in the middle. CDR3 length: 14 residues. Per the germline V gene, CDR1 is LNHDA and CDR2 is SQIVND (reference sequence). The CDR3 sequence is CASSMVGGRYGYTF. In nucleotides, the CDR3 is TGTGCCAGTAGTATGGTGGGGGGTCGTTATGGCTACACCTTC.

In DNA, the CDR3 is TGTGCCAGCAGCGTAGAGTCTAGCGGGGTGTACAATGAGCAGTTCTTC. It yields the protein CASSVESSGVYNEQFF. The chain uses TRBV9 and TRBJ2-1; TRBD2 agrees at 9 bases. The CDR3 loop spans 16 amino acids. In germline, CDR1 is SGDLS, CDR2 YYNGEE. The junction had 5 bases not matched to a gene; V was cut back by 0 bases and J by 4 bases.

The CDR3 sequence: CAIHPRGDSGDTQYF. The CDR3, as DNA: TGTGCCATCCACCCGAGGGGGGACAGCGGAGATACGCAGTATTTT. This rearrangement joins TRBV10-3 to TRBJ2-3; D is possibly TRBD1 (7 bases). The CDR3 is 15 residues long. Germline V lookup: CDR1 ENHRY, CDR2 SYGVKD. V shed 8 bases and J shed 5 bases, with 20 bases lying between them.

The CDR3: CASSLDSQGASKNIQYF. The CDR3 DNA follows: TGTGCCAGCAGCTTGGATTCTCAGGGGGCTTCCAAAAACATTCAGTACTTC. The rearrangement uses TRBV11-3 and TRBJ2-4; 8 positions match TRBD1. Germline CDR1 is SGHNT and CDR2 is YENEEA. This CDR3 has 17 residues. The trim removed 3 bases at V and 2 bases at J, leaving 9 bases unmatched.

J is TRBJ2-1 and V is TRBV24-1; 11 bases are a match to TRBD2. Germline CDR1 KGHDR, CDR2 SFDVKD. CDR3 length equals 18 residues. Trimming cost V 4 bases and J 7 bases; bases outside gene matches: 14. CDR3 DNA: TGTGCCACCAGTGACCCAACCCGACTAGCGGGATCGGTAAATGAGCAGTTCTTC. This sequence encodes CATSDPTRLAGSVNEQFF.

This chain uses TRBV7-9 with TRBJ1-2; possibly TRBD1 for D (6 bases). The V end lost 3 bases, the J end lost 5 bases, and 19 bases lay between the germline ends. The CDR3 totals 16 residues. The germline V gene has CDR1 SEHNR and CDR2 FQNEAQ (reference sequence). In nucleotides, the CDR3 is TGTGCCAGCAGCTTTGGGGGGGGCGCTGCCGCATATGGCTACACCTTC. Translated: CASSFGGGAAAYGYTF.